The T cell receptor beta chain described here comes from a study of human T cells and chemical hapten exposure. In the library, unique molecular identifiers were attached to individual cDNA molecules. TCRdb redid the calling of the RACE reads with MiXCR, one entry per CDR3 protein. The sample has some 93,000 distinct CDR3 sequences; just under 9% are singletons. Time point specified: healthy volunteer bleed at 2 weeks. Unfractionated whole blood yielded total RNA. The table lists this clonotype with many counts. The sequence was obtained from a female donor in good health. Some clones in this sample may be carry-over from other donors' samples. Sequencing was done on a sample of whole blood.

CDR3 nucleotides: TGTGCCAGCAGTTTGGGGCTGGTGGGGGAGGCCCCGTACTTC. This codes for CASSLGLVGEAPYF. The rearrangement uses TRBV12-3 or TRBV12-4 and TRBJ2-5; tentative D call: TRBD2 (6 bases). Trimming pared 3 bases from V and 13 bases from J, leaving 21 bases between. The CDR3 totals 14 residues.